What follows are 15 T cell receptor beta chains derived from one specimen sequenced in a study of blood T cell repertoires in COVID-19. Data came from immunoSEQ multiplex PCR; TCRdb stores just in-frame clones and leaves some out. The profile shows about 270,000 clones, 90% of them singletons. The sample consisted of PBMCs or T cells enriched from blood (not recorded which). These receptor sequences come from a woman aged 25 to 39 with acute COVID-19.

This chain links TRBV27 with TRBJ2-1; D may be TRBD2 (8 bases). V was clipped by 3 bases and J by 9 bases, with 15 bases between them. Germline V CDR1 and CDR2: MNHEY, SMNVEV (reference sequence). This CDR3 region has 14 residues. As DNA, the CDR3 is TGTGCCAGCAGTTTGGGGACTAGGGACAGTGAGCAGTTCTTC. Its translation is CASSLGTRDSEQFF.

V and J are TRBV19 and TRBJ1-4; TRBD1 matches at 7 bases. The CDR3 loop spans 16 amino acids. Germline assignment: CDR1 LNHDA and CDR2 SQIVND (reference sequence). Trimming at V came to 0 bases and at J to 7 bases, leaving 8 bases not matched to a gene. CDR3 sequence: CASSIDLGTEGEKLFF. The CDR3 DNA sequence: TGTGCCAGTAGTATAGATCTGGGGACAGAAGGTGAAAAACTGTTTTTT.

The rearrangement joins TRBV5-1 to TRBJ1-2; the D gene is possibly TRBD1 (6 bases). Per germline, CDR1 SGHRS and CDR2 YFSETQ. V was shortened by 4 bases and J by 0 bases, with 10 bases between the two germline ends. The CDR3 has 14 residues. The CDR3 is CASSPGAPNYGYTF. Here the CDR3 DNA reads TGCGCCAGCAGCCCAGGGGCCCCTAACTATGGCTACACCTTC.

This chain connects TRBV29-1 to TRBJ2-3; the match to TRBD1 covers 8 bases. The CDR3 is 15 amino acids. Germline V gives CDR1 SQVTM, CDR2 ANQGSEA. The V segment lost 3 bases and the J segment 4 bases; nucleotides outside the gene matches: 9. The DNA of the CDR3 is TGCAGCGTTGACAGACAGGGGTTTTCATCAGATACGCAGTATTTT. Protein: CSVDRQGFSSDTQYF.

This clone is a singleton in its sample. This rearrangement joins TRBV6-5 to TRBJ1-1, with TRBD1 identical over 7 bases. V trimming: 9 bases; J trimming: 8 bases; junction bases outside the gene matches: 6. The CDR3 sequence is 11 residues long. The germline V gene has CDR1 MNHEY and CDR2 SVGAGI. CDR3 in amino acids: CARRWGQEAFF. CDR3 DNA sequence: TGTGCCAGGCGTTGGGGACAGGAAGCTTTCTTT.

This chain links TRBV24-1 with TRBJ2-1; D is possibly TRBD2 (5 bases). The CDR3 consists of 14 residues. V lost 6 bases and J 10 bases, leaving 18 bases between the germline ends. Per the germline V gene, CDR1 is KGHDR and CDR2 is SFDVKD. CDR3 in amino acids: CATSQAGGRFEQFF. The CDR3 DNA follows: TGTGCCACCAGTCAAGCAGGAGGCAGGTTCGAGCAGTTCTTC.

This chain links TRBV3-1 (or the pseudogene TRBV3-2) with TRBJ1-2, with 7 bases lining up with TRBD1. CDR1 is LGHDT, CDR2 YNNKEL, per germline (reference sequence). V shed 5 bases, J shed 10 bases, and the junction held 4 bases outside the gene matches. The length of the CDR3 is 11 residues. The CDR3 DNA reads as TGTGCCAGCAGCGACGAGGGGGCCTACACCTTC. Its translation: CASSDEGAYTF.

V gene TRBV10-2 combines with J gene TRBJ1-4; D uncertain. Germline V gene data show CDR1 as WSHSY and CDR2 as SAAADI. This CDR3 spans 14 amino acids. Trimming took 8 bases from V and 2 from J, leaving 12 bases between them. CDR3 region: CASQKAGTNEKLFF. CDR3 nucleotides: TGCGCCAGCCAAAAAGCGGGGACTAATGAAAAACTGTTTTTT.

The chain links TRBV5-5 to TRBJ1-6, with D perhaps matching TRBD1 (5 bases). The V end lost 2 bases, the J end lost 6 bases, and 18 bases lay between the germline ends. CDR1 and CDR2 (germline): SGHKS, YYEKEE (reference sequence). CDR3 length: 17 residues. The CDR3 DNA sequence: TGTGCCAGCAGCTTTCGGCCTTTGACAGACCTTAATTCACCCCTCCACTTT. Protein sequence: CASSFRPLTDLNSPLHF.

The gene calls are TRBV28 and TRBJ2-7, with 12 bases matching TRBD1. With 10 bases clipped from V and 7 bases from J, the junction kept 8 bases outside the gene matches. CDR1 and CDR2 (germline): MDHEN, SYDVKM. This CDR3 has 13 amino acids. The CDR3 bases are TGTGCCACCTCGGGACAGGGGGCGCAGGAGCAGTACTTC. This translates into CATSGQGAQEQYF. The full variable domain, with the rest looked up from reference TRBV28 and TRBJ2-7, is DVKVTQSSRYLVKRTGEKVFLECVQDMDHENMFWYRQDPGLGLRLIYFSYDVKMKEKGDIPEGYSVSREKKERFSLILESASTNQTSMYLCATSGQGAQEQYFGPGTRLTVT.

The rearrangement links TRBV19 to TRBJ2-1; tentative D call: TRBD1 (6 bases). This CDR3 is built from 13 residues. V lost 4 bases, J lost 7 bases, and 11 bases lay in between. Germline lookup yields CDR1 LNHDA and CDR2 SQIVND (reference sequence). For the CDR3, the DNA is TGTGCCAGTAGTACCGGACAGACTAATGAGCAGTTCTTC. Amino acids: CASSTGQTNEQFF.

This clone was observed a few times. The rearrangement joins TRBV11-3 to TRBJ2-1; D ambiguous. Per germline, CDR1 SGHNT and CDR2 YENEEA. The CDR3 is 12 residues long. Trimming took 1 base from V and 5 from J, leaving 3 bases between them. As DNA, the CDR3 is TGTGCCAGCAGCTTAGCTAACAATGAGCAGTTCTTC. Its translation: CASSLANNEQFF. The complete variable domain, with remaining parts taken from reference TRBV11-3 and TRBJ2-1, reads EAGVVQSPRYKIIEKKQPVAFWCNPISGHNTLYWYLQNLGQGPELLIRYENEEAVDDSQLPKDRFSAERLKGVDSTLKIQPAELGDSAVYLCASSLANNEQFFGPGTRLTVL.

In DNA, the CDR3 is TGTGCCAGCAGTCCCCCGGGGTCCCTAGGGTACGAGCAGTACTTC. As protein: CASSPPGSLGYEQYF. This sequence joins TRBV6-5 and TRBJ2-7, with TRBD2 as a possible D gene (5 bases). This CDR3 region has 15 residues. Germline V gene lookup returns CDR1 MNHEY and CDR2 SVGAGI. V was trimmed by 5 bases and J by 4 bases, leaving 18 bases between them.

The chain has TRBV9 and TRBJ1-2, with D hard to call. This CDR3 is built from 15 residues. Trimming left V 0 bases short and J 0 bases short, with 9 bases between. Germline-derived CDR1 and CDR2 are SGDLS and YYNGEE. The CDR3 DNA reads as TGTGCCAGCAGCGTAGGTGGCACCCCTAACTATGGCTACACCTTC. It translates to CASSVGGTPNYGYTF.

The rearrangement joins TRBV28 to TRBJ2-5, with TRBD2 matching over 8 bases. The V segment lost 5 bases and the J segment 5 bases; nucleotides outside the gene matches: 4. Per germline, CDR1 MDHEN and CDR2 SYDVKM. The length of the CDR3 is 13 residues. The CDR3 reads CASSDSGTETQYF. CDR3 sequence (DNA): TGTGCCAGCAGTGATAGCGGGACCGAGACCCAGTACTTC.